This is a list of T cell receptor beta chains from one sample in a study of blood T cell repertoires in COVID-19. Sequencing was performed with immunoSEQ multiplex PCR; in TCRdb, only in-frame clones are kept and a portion is missing. The sample contains about 54,000 clones, less than 90% of which appear only once. Specimen: peripheral blood. These receptors came from a woman aged 55-69 years with acute or convalescent COVID-19. The CDR3 runs from the conserved cysteine through the conserved F or W. Each record gives: J gene, V gene, D gene, clone size, CDR3 protein, CDR3 DNA. D genes are given only for firm matches. Some rows mark clone size as missing; the rest say once, few, many or name a class of expanded clone.

J gene: TRBJ1-1
V gene: TRBV18
D gene: TRBD1
clone size: NA
CDR3 protein: CASSAGGTEAFF
CDR3 DNA: TGTGCCAGCTCAGCAGGGGGAACTGAAGCTTTCTTT

J gene: TRBJ2-1
V gene: TRBV4-1
D gene: TRBD2
clone size: NA
CDR3 protein: CASSQGLAGGRRYNEQFF
CDR3 DNA: TGCGCCAGCAGCCAAGGCCTAGCGGGGGGAAGGAGGTACAATGAGCAGTTCTTC

J gene: TRBJ2-1
V gene: TRBV10-3
D gene: NA
clone size: NA
CDR3 protein: CAISPGVLNEQFF
CDR3 DNA: TGTGCCATCAGTCCGGGGGTCCTCAATGAGCAGTTCTTC

J gene: TRBJ1-5
V gene: TRBV25-1
D gene: TRBD1
clone size: NA
CDR3 protein: CASSGQGGFQPQHF
CDR3 DNA: TGTGCCAGCAGTGGACAGGGGGGATTTCAGCCCCAGCATTTT

J gene: TRBJ1-4
V gene: TRBV2
D gene: NA
clone size: NA
CDR3 protein: CATNRDRGTNEKLFF
CDR3 DNA: TGTGCCACAAACAGGGATAGGGGAACTAATGAAAAACTGTTTTTT

J gene: TRBJ2-7
V gene: TRBV3-1/TRBV3-2
D gene: NA
clone size: NA
CDR3 protein: CASSIGSEQYF
CDR3 DNA: TGTGCCAGCAGCATAGGGAGCGAGCAGTACTTC

J gene: TRBJ1-5
V gene: TRBV28
D gene: TRBD1
clone size: few
CDR3 protein: CASSNRRDSFSPGQPQHF
CDR3 DNA: TGTGCCAGCAGCAATAGACGGGACAGCTTTAGTCCAGGTCAGCCCCAGCATTTT

J gene: TRBJ2-3
V gene: TRBV7-9
D gene: TRBD1
clone size: NA
CDR3 protein: CASSLSGTGPDTQYF
CDR3 DNA: TGTGCCAGCAGCTTATCAGGGACAGGACCAGATACGCAGTATTTT

J gene: TRBJ2-3
V gene: TRBV10-1
D gene: TRBD2
clone size: NA
CDR3 protein: CASSTGLAGVYTQYF
CDR3 DNA: TGCGCCAGCAGTACAGGACTAGCGGGAGTGTATACGCAGTATTTT

J gene: TRBJ2-5
V gene: TRBV19
D gene: NA
clone size: NA
CDR3 protein: CASSLGQGGQETQYF
CDR3 DNA: TGTGCCAGTAGTCTAGGGCAGGGGGGACAAGAGACCCAGTACTTC

J gene: TRBJ1-1
V gene: TRBV28
D gene: NA
clone size: NA
CDR3 protein: CASSSWTEIMNTEAFF
CDR3 DNA: TGTGCCAGCAGTTCCTGGACAGAAATCATGAACACTGAAGCTTTCTTT

J gene: TRBJ1-2
V gene: TRBV28
D gene: TRBD1
clone size: once
CDR3 protein: CASSRPRYAPRDRGQGYTF
CDR3 DNA: TGTGCCAGCAGTCGTCCGCGTTATGCCCCAAGGGACAGGGGGCAAGGCTACACCTTC

J gene: TRBJ1-5
V gene: TRBV28
D gene: NA
clone size: NA
CDR3 protein: CASSLGGAGQPQHF
CDR3 DNA: TGTGCCAGCAGTTTAGGAGGGGCCGGACAGCCCCAGCATTTT

J gene: TRBJ1-2
V gene: TRBV9
D gene: NA
clone size: NA
CDR3 protein: CASSVVGVAEGYTF
CDR3 DNA: TGTGCCAGCAGCGTAGTAGGGGTCGCGGAAGGCTACACCTTC

J gene: TRBJ1-2
V gene: TRBV12-3/TRBV12-4
D gene: NA
clone size: few
CDR3 protein: CASSLTGSYGYTF
CDR3 DNA: TGTGCCAGCAGTTTGACGGGGAGCTATGGCTACACCTTC

J gene: TRBJ1-1
V gene: TRBV11-1
D gene: TRBD1
clone size: NA
CDR3 protein: CASSPGTGVVSAFF
CDR3 DNA: TGTGCCAGCAGCCCAGGGACAGGGGTTGTGTCAGCTTTCTTT

J gene: TRBJ2-1
V gene: TRBV9
D gene: TRBD2
clone size: NA
CDR3 protein: CASSVDRLAGDGEQFF
CDR3 DNA: TGTGCCAGCAGCGTAGATCGCCTAGCGGGGGACGGTGAGCAGTTCTTC

J gene: TRBJ1-2
V gene: TRBV29-1
D gene: TRBD1
clone size: NA
CDR3 protein: CSVGQGNGYTF
CDR3 DNA: TGCAGCGTTGGACAGGGTAATGGCTACACCTTC

J gene: TRBJ1-2
V gene: TRBV18
D gene: NA
clone size: NA
CDR3 protein: CASSPTVAQGPKAGYTF
CDR3 DNA: TGTGCCAGCTCACCGACTGTGGCCCAGGGCCCCAAGGCTGGCTACACCTTC

J gene: TRBJ2-2
V gene: TRBV19
D gene: TRBD2
clone size: NA
CDR3 protein: CASKAGGSYRNTGELFF
CDR3 DNA: TGTGCCAGTAAAGCGGGGGGGTCCTACCGAAACACCGGGGAGCTGTTTTTT